These 25 T cell receptor beta chains originate from one sample sequenced in a study of Graves' ophthalmopathy and Graves' hyperthyroidism listed by TCRdb under 2018. Sequencing instrument: Illumina HiSeq 2000. For repertoire sequencing, the TCR beta CDR3 regions were amplified from RNA transcripts. HTBI primers and the Qiagen OneStep RT-PCR kit were used in a first-round RT-PCR, which was followed by a second-round multiplex PCR, size selection and purification. TCRdb handled the public reads itself, with Q25 trimming in fastp and clone calling in MiXCR, and kept productive beta chains. Entries that share a CDR3 protein sequence are merged under the most common genes and DNA. In all, the sample holds roughly 350,000 distinct CDR3 sequences, and about a sixth of those were seen once. In total, the top ten clones hold roughly 2.4% of the sample. What was sequenced was peripheral blood. Receptors were obtained from an adult woman with stable Graves' hyperthyroidism.

This clonotype came up many times. The chain employs TRBV29-1 and TRBJ1-2, with D maybe TRBD1 (5 bases). V lost 0 bases to trimming and J lost 6 bases, with 20 bases between them. Germline V gene data show CDR1 as SQVTM and CDR2 as ANQGSEA. This CDR3 region has 16 residues. Here the CDR3 DNA reads TGCAGCGTTGAAGATCAGGGCACAGGCAACCACAATGGCTACACCTTC. Its translation is CSVEDQGTGNHNGYTF. Variable domain in full (rest from reference TRBV29-1 and TRBJ1-2): SAVISQKPSRDICQRGTSLTIQCQVDSQVTMMFWYRQQPGQSLTLIATANQGSEATYESGFVIDKFPISRPNLTFSTLTVSNMSPEDSSIYLCSVEDQGTGNHNGYTFGSGTRLTVV.

This clonotype was observed at least ten times. V and J are TRBV6-5 and TRBJ1-5; 7 nucleotides agree with TRBD1. V shed 7 bases and J 0 bases; nucleotides not matched to a gene: 6. The germline V gene has CDR1 MNHEY and CDR2 SVGAGI. This CDR3 region has 15 residues. The CDR3 is CASIETGNSNQPQHF. For the CDR3, the DNA is TGTGCCAGCATCGAGACAGGGAATAGCAATCAGCCCCAGCATTTT.

This clonotype was seen a handful of times. The chain uses TRBV4-2 and TRBJ1-2, with TRBD1 matching over 7 bases. With V trimmed by 1 base and J by 1 base, 6 bases remained unmatched. The CDR3 has 16 amino acids. The germline V gene encodes CDR1 LGHNA and CDR2 YNFKEQ. The CDR3: CASSQGQGHLNYGYTF. The CDR3 nucleotides read TGTGCCAGCAGCCAAGGACAGGGCCATCTTAACTATGGCTACACCTTC.

This clonotype was counted many times. The rearrangement uses TRBV10-3 and TRBJ2-2; weak D call: TRBD2 (5 bases). V lost 0 bases and J 4 bases, leaving 12 bases between the germline ends. The CDR3 runs 16 residues. Germline values: CDR1 ENHRY, CDR2 SYGVKD. The DNA of the CDR3 is TGTGCCATCAGTGAGTCGAGGGCGAGTGGCACCGGGGAGCTGTTTTTT. It encodes CAISESRASGTGELFF.

Many counts were recorded for this clonotype. V usage is TRBV6-1 and J usage is TRBJ2-7; maybe TRBD2 (5 bases). The CDR3 is 13 residues long. V was pared by 8 bases and J by 0 bases, with 11 bases between. Germline assignment: CDR1 MNHNS and CDR2 SASEGT. The CDR3 reads CASGRGTSYEQYF. CDR3 nucleotides: TGTGCCAGCGGCCGGGGTACCTCCTACGAGCAGTACTTC.

The chain is built from TRBV27 and TRBJ2-7, with 8 positions matching TRBD2. Germline trimming cut 10 bases from V and 5 bases from J; bases unmatched to any gene: 16. This CDR3 contains 15 residues. CDR1 and CDR2 from the germline V gene are MNHEY and SMNVEV (reference sequence). In nucleotides, the CDR3 is TGTGCCATCAGCTCATTATATTTCGGGGGGGACGAGCAGTACTTC. Translated: CAISSLYFGGDEQYF.

The J gene is TRBJ2-5, the V gene TRBV30; TRBD2 is a possible D gene (5 bases). Germline V CDR1 and CDR2: GTSNPN, SVGIG (reference sequence). V lost 2 bases, J lost 3 bases, and 10 bases lay in between. The CDR3 extends over 13 amino acids. The CDR3 sequence: CAWSKRLEETQYF. The CDR3 DNA follows: TGTGCCTGGAGTAAGCGGCTCGAAGAGACCCAGTACTTC. Together with reference TRBV30 and TRBJ2-5, the CDR3 gives the full variable domain: SQTIHQWPATLVQPVGSPLSLECTVEGTSNPNLYWYRQAAGRGLQLLFYSVGIGQISSEVPQNLSASRPQDRQFILSSKKLLLSDSGFYLCAWSKRLEETQYFGPGTRLLVL.

The chain joins TRBV6-1 to TRBJ2-5; TRBD2 is a possible D gene (5 bases). Trimming stripped 0 bases from V and 8 bases from J, with 16 bases between. CDR1 and CDR2 from the germline V gene are MNHNS and SASEGT. The CDR3 extends over 15 amino acids. Here the CDR3 DNA reads TGTGCCAGCAGTGAAGCAGAGGCGGGTTTGTCAACCCAGTACTTC. The encoded protein is CASSEAEAGLSTQYF.

This chain connects TRBV4-1 to TRBJ1-5, with unresolved D. Per the germline V gene, CDR1 is MGHRA and CDR2 is YSYEKL. The V and J ends lost 0 bases and 6 bases respectively, with 12 bases between them. CDR3 length: 15 residues. In nucleotides, the CDR3 is TGCGCCAGCAGCCAAGATCCCCCCGGCGGTCAGCCCCAGCATTTT. Translating gives CASSQDPPGGQPQHF.

This clonotype was counted ten times or more. The rearrangement uses TRBV7-8 and TRBJ1-2, with D hard to call. Germline assignment: CDR1 SGHVS and CDR2 FQNEAQ. The CDR3 has 11 amino acids. V was pared by 1 base and J by 7 bases, with 4 bases between. The CDR3 bases are TGTGCCAGCAGCTTAGAAGGTGGCTACACCTTC. It codes for CASSLEGGYTF.

This clonotype was counted a few times. This sequence joins TRBV4-1 and TRBJ2-7, with 8 bases matching TRBD2. The CDR3 totals 15 residues. After removal of 6 bases from V and 6 bases from J, the junction contained 13 bases not matched to a gene. In germline, CDR1 is MGHRA, CDR2 YSYEKL. CDR3: CASSQLSGLASEQYF. The CDR3 DNA reads TGCGCCAGCAGTCAATTATCCGGACTAGCTTCCGAGCAGTACTTC.

The chain carries TRBV29-1 and TRBJ1-1, with a weak D call TRBD1 (5 bases). The germline V gene has CDR1 SQVTM and CDR2 ANQGSEA. V was clipped by 5 bases and J by 3 bases, with 13 bases between them. The CDR3 sequence is 13 residues long. The CDR3, as DNA: TGCAGCGTTCGGTCAGGGATGGACACTGAAGCTTTCTTT. This gives the protein CSVRSGMDTEAFF.

This clonotype was seen many times. The genes are TRBV28 and TRBJ1-4; 9 nucleotides match TRBD1. V was pared by 5 bases and J by 6 bases, with 10 bases of the junction left unmatched. In germline, CDR1 is MDHEN, CDR2 SYDVKM. The CDR3 runs to 16 residues. The CDR3 loop reads CASSPIGQGRDEKLFF. CDR3 in DNA: TGTGCCAGCAGTCCGATAGGACAGGGGAGGGATGAAAAACTGTTTTTT.

This clonotype was seen many times. The chain combines TRBV7-9 with TRBJ2-5; D is possibly TRBD1 (6 bases). Germline lookup yields CDR1 SEHNR and CDR2 FQNEAQ (reference sequence). V was clipped by 5 bases and J by 9 bases, with 16 bases between them. The CDR3 covers 13 residues. Here the CDR3 reads CASSVGTPSAQYF. CDR3 sequence (DNA): TGTGCCAGCAGCGTCGGGACACCTTCGGCCCAGTACTTC.

This clonotype was detected ten times or more. The gene calls are TRBV12-3 or TRBV12-4 and TRBJ1-2; TRBD1 might be the D (5 bases). V was pared by 6 bases and J by 8 bases, with 19 bases between. The CDR3 contains 14 residues. The CDR3 DNA reads TGTGCCAGCAGCCTAATTCAGGGAGTGGGCGGCTACACCTTC. This encodes CASSLIQGVGGYTF.

Many counts were recorded for this clonotype. The chain carries TRBV30 and TRBJ2-5; 7 positions agree with TRBD1. CDR3 length: 14 amino acids. Germline V lookup: CDR1 GTSNPN, CDR2 SVGIG (reference sequence). Losses at the gene ends were 2 bases for V and 1 base for J; bases not matched to a gene: 4. CDR3 nucleotides: TGTGCCTGGAGTCAACAGGGGTCCCAAGAGACCCAGTACTTC. This translates into CAWSQQGSQETQYF.

This clonotype occurred many times. CDR3 protein: CASSVEGSYEQYF. In nucleotides, the CDR3 is TGTGCCAGCAGCGTAGAGGGCAGCTACGAGCAGTACTTC. The V gene is TRBV9, the J gene TRBJ2-7; the D is unclear. Looked up from germline, CDR1 is SGDLS and CDR2 is YYNGEE. The V end lost 0 bases, the J end lost 3 bases, and 7 bases lay between the germline ends. The CDR3 is made up of 13 amino acids.

This clonotype was counted many times. V gene TRBV2 combines with J gene TRBJ1-3, with 9 nucleotides matching TRBD1. Unmatched junction bases numbered 3, after V lost 4 bases and J lost 5 bases. Germline CDR1 reads SNHLY; CDR2 reads FYNNEI. This CDR3 contains 14 residues. This chain's CDR3 is CASSGDRARNTIYF. In nucleotides, the CDR3 is TGTGCCAGCAGTGGGGACAGGGCCAGAAACACCATATATTTT.

At least ten counts were recorded for this clonotype. This chain connects TRBV4-1 to TRBJ2-7, with 9 bases identical to TRBD1. V was pared by 1 base and J by 5 bases, with 9 bases of the junction left unmatched. Germline loops: CDR1 MGHRA, CDR2 YSYEKL. This CDR3 is 16 amino acids long. The CDR3 coding sequence is TGCGCCAGCAGCCAAGTCCCGGGACAGGGCGCCCACGAGCAGTACTTC. Protein product: CASSQVPGQGAHEQYF.

Many counts were recorded for this clonotype. The V call is TRBV7-8, the J call TRBJ1-2; 7 bases agree with TRBD1. CDR3 size: 13 residues. Losses at the gene ends were 6 bases for V and 6 bases for J; bases not matched to a gene: 7. CDR1 and CDR2 (germline): SGHVS, FQNEAQ. In DNA form, the CDR3 reads TGTGCCAGCAGTTTATCCAGGGGGGATGGCTACACCTTC. Encoded protein: CASSLSRGDGYTF.

The chain uses TRBV6-2 or TRBV6-3 and TRBJ1-1; D is unclear. Trimming took 1 base from V and 3 from J, leaving 6 bases between them. This CDR3 has 13 residues. Germline V CDR1 and CDR2: MNHEY, SVGEGT. The CDR3 loop is CASSYWTDTEAFF. The CDR3 bases are TGTGCCAGCAGTTACTGGACGGACACTGAAGCTTTCTTT.

This clonotype was picked up many times. V gene TRBV28 combines with J gene TRBJ2-7, with 14 bases aligning to TRBD2. The V and J ends lost 4 bases and 6 bases, in that order; junction bases with no gene match: 20. The CDR3 is 20 amino acids. CDR1 is MDHEN, CDR2 SYDVKM, per germline. The CDR3 DNA is TGTGCCAGCAGTTCTCTATCCGGGACTAGCGGGAGCCCCCCCGGGTCCGAGCAGTACTTC. It is translated as CASSSLSGTSGSPPGSEQYF.

The genes are TRBV6-2 or TRBV6-3 and TRBJ1-1; D is uncertain. The CDR3 spans 14 residues. The V end was cut by 7 bases, the J end by 2 bases, with 14 bases between. Germline loops: CDR1 MNHEY, CDR2 SVGEGT. The CDR3 DNA reads TGTGCCAGCAACGCACAGTGGGAAAACACTGAAGCTTTCTTT. It yields the protein CASNAQWENTEAFF.

The sample holds many counts of this clonotype. The V call is TRBV29-1, the J call TRBJ2-5; no clear D. This CDR3 is 12 amino acids long. V lost 4 bases and J lost 2, with 8 bases in between. CDR1 and CDR2 from the germline V gene are SQVTM and ANQGSEA. DNA of the CDR3: TGCAGCGTTGGAACGGGTCAAGAGACCCAGTACTTC. It codes for CSVGTGQETQYF.

This clonotype was observed many times. The gene calls are TRBV18 and TRBJ2-2; D remains ambiguous. V dropped 2 bases and J dropped 5 bases, with 9 bases sitting between them. CDR3 length equals 14 residues. Germline V gene sequence: CDR1 KGHSH, CDR2 LQKENI. In DNA, the CDR3 is TGTGCCAGCTCACCATCCGCTGGGACCGGGGAGCTGTTTTTT. Translation: CASSPSAGTGELFF.